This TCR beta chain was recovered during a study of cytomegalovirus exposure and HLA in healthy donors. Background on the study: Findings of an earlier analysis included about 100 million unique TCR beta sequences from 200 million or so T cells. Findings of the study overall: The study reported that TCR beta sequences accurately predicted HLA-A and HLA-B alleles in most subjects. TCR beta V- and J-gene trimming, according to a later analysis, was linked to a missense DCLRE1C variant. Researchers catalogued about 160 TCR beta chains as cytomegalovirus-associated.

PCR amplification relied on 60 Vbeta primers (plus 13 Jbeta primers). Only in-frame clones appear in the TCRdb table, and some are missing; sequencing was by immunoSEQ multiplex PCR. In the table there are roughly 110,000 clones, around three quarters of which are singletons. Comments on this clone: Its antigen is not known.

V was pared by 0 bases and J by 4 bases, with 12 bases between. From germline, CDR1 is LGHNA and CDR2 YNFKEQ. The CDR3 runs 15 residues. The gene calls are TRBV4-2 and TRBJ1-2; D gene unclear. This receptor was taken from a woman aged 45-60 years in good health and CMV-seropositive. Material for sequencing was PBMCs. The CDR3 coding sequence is TGTGCCAGCAGCCAAGATCGACTAGGGTCCTATGGCTACACCTTC. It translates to CASSQDRLGSYGYTF.